One sample yielded the 8 T cell receptor beta chains listed below, sequenced in a study of CD8 T cells in Susac syndrome. After extraction with the RNeasy kit, roughly 0.45 to 1 ug of the RNA was reverse transcribed using random hexamers. TCRdb itself ran the immunoSEQ multiplex PCR reads through MiXCR, one entry per CDR3 protein. In the table there are 120,000 or so distinct CDR3 sequences, less than 95% of which are singletons. Sequencing used CD4+ T cells from PBMCs. The receptors shown here come from a human donor with multiple sclerosis.

J is TRBJ2-3 and V is TRBV6-4, with no clear D. This CDR3 has 15 amino acids. V lost 4 bases to trimming and J lost 2 bases, with 13 bases between them. From germline, CDR1 is MRHNA and CDR2 SNTAGT. CDR3 in amino acids: CASSVNVGNTDTQYF. CDR3 DNA: TGTGCCAGCAGTGTAAACGTAGGTAACACAGATACGCAGTATTTT.

The chain has TRBV29-1 and TRBJ1-5; TRBD1 aligns across 9 bases. Germline CDR1 reads SQVTM; CDR2 reads ANQGSEA. This CDR3 spans 14 amino acids. V was clipped by 4 bases and J by 3 bases; unmatched bases: 4. The CDR3 loop is CSVADRGSNQPQHF. The CDR3 coding sequence is TGCAGCGTTGCGGACAGGGGATCCAATCAGCCCCAGCATTTT.

V and J are TRBV6-1 and TRBJ2-5; a possible D gene is TRBD1 (5 bases). The V gene lost 4 bases and the J gene lost 5 bases, with 17 bases spanning the gap. The germline CDR1 and CDR2 sequences are MNHNS and SASEGT. CDR3 length: 15 residues. CDR3 bases: TGTGCCAGCAGTGGCGCCCTACCTAAGGGGGAGACCCAGTACTTC. Residues: CASSGALPKGETQYF.

This sequence joins TRBV30 and TRBJ1-1; D is uncertain. V shed 5 bases and J shed 9 bases, with 10 bases lying between them. CDR1 is GTSNPN, CDR2 SVGIG, per germline (reference sequence). The CDR3 contains 10 residues. CDR3 sequence (DNA): TGTGCCTGGGGACGGACGAAAGCTTTCTTT. Its translation is CAWGRTKAFF. The full variable domain, rest sourced from reference TRBV30 and TRBJ1-1, is SQTIHQWPATLVQPVGSPLSLECTVEGTSNPNLYWYRQAAGRGLQLLFYSVGIGQISSEVPQNLSASRPQDRQFILSSKKLLLSDSGFYLCAWGRTKAFFGQGTRLTVV.

V gene TRBV27 combines with J gene TRBJ1-5; 8 bases map to TRBD1. Per germline, CDR1 MNHEY and CDR2 SMNVEV (reference sequence). The CDR3 runs to 13 residues. J gave up 3 bases and V 9 bases, and 4 bases lay outside the gene matches. The CDR3 region is CASRTGPNQPQHF. CDR3 in DNA: TGTGCCAGTAGGACAGGGCCCAATCAGCCCCAGCATTTT.

V gene TRBV20-1 combines with J gene TRBJ2-1; 7 bases map to TRBD2. The V gene's germline CDR1 is DFQATT and CDR2 SNEGSKA (reference sequence). The CDR3 spans 13 residues. The junction had 4 bases not matched to a gene; V was cut back by 3 bases and J by 5 bases. The CDR3 DNA reads as TGCAGTGCTAGCGGGAGGCCCCACAATGAGCAGTTCTTC. This encodes CSASGRPHNEQFF.

The gene calls are TRBV20-1 and TRBJ2-5; 11 bases are a match to TRBD2. Germline CDR1 and CDR2: DFQATT and SNEGSKA (reference sequence). This CDR3 region has 13 residues. J was trimmed by 4 bases and V by 5 bases; bases with no gene match: 3. The CDR3 sequence: CSASGLAGETQYF. The DNA for the CDR3 is TGCAGTGCTTCTGGACTAGCGGGAGAGACCCAGTACTTC.

The chain combines TRBV12-3 or TRBV12-4 with TRBJ2-7; 7 bases fit TRBD2. Trimming took 8 bases from V and 1 from J; bases not matched to a gene: 5. The CDR3 spans 13 residues. CDR3 sequence reads: CASRGAGSYEQYF. In DNA, the CDR3 is TGTGCCAGCCGGGGAGCGGGGTCCTACGAGCAGTACTTC.